The source of this TCR beta chain is a study of blood T cell repertoires in COVID-19. Overall study context: Material from acute and convalescent COVID-19 was sourced from the United States, Italy and Spain. From T cells, B-cell-depleted T cells, or PBMCs came the material, which was cDNA or gDNA.

The CDR3 is 13 amino acids. Trimming shortened V by 4 bases and J by 2 bases, and 3 bases separated the two germline ends. Germline-derived CDR1 and CDR2 are MGHRA and YSYEKL. Profiling relied on immunoSEQ multiplex PCR, and the TCRdb table lists in-frame clones only, not all of them. The table lists around 300,000 clones, approximately 88% of them singletons. Input material: peripheral blood. The sequence came from a woman aged 40 to 50 who had recovered from COVID-19. This rearrangement joins TRBV4-1 to TRBJ2-6; D remains unclear. This CDR3 is CASSLAGANVLTF. CDR3 DNA: TGCGCCAGCAGCCTCGCTGGGGCCAACGTCCTGACTTTC.